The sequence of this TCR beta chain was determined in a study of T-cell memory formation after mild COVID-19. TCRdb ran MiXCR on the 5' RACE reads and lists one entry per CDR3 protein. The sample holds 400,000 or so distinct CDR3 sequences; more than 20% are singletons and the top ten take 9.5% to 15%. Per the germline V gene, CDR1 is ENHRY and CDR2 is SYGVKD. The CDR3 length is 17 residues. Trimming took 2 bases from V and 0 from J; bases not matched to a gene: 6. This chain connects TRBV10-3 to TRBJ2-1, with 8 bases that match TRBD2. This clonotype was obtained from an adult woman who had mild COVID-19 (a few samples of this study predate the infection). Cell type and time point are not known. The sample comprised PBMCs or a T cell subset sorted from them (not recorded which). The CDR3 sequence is CAISEEERESSYNEQFF. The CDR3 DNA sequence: TGTGCCATCAGTGAGGAGGAGCGGGAGAGCTCCTACAATGAGCAGTTCTTC.